Reported below is one TCR beta chain. Antigen: not known. This sample stems from a study of T cell repertoires in cytomegalovirus infection. CDR1 is MNHGY and CDR2 is SAAAGT in the germline V gene. V lost 6 bases to trimming and J lost 9 bases, with 12 bases between them. The CDR3 contains 12 residues. MiXCR, run by TCRdb on the reads, gives a single entry per CDR3 protein. Among about 52,000 distinct CDR3 sequences, roughly 21% were seen once, and the ten largest hold around three quarters. This clonotype originated in a human donor in good health (CMV status not recorded). Some clones in this sample may be carry-over from other donors' samples. Sequencing was performed on CD8+ T cells from cultured PBMCs, taken from culture after CMV antigen stimulation. The rearrangement joins TRBV6-8 to TRBJ2-1; tentatively, D is TRBD1 or TRBD2 (5 bases each). CDR3 in DNA: TGTGCCAGCAGGCATTCAGGGACTGAGCAGTTCTTC. Protein sequence: CASRHSGTEQFF.